This T cell receptor beta chain originates from a study of blood T cell repertoires in COVID-19. As for the study in general: The origin of the acute and convalescent COVID-19 samples was the United States, Italy and Spain. T cells, B-cell-depleted T cells, or PBMCs provided the cDNA or gDNA that served as material.

In assigning cohorts, the study relied on participant-reported clinical history. TCRdb's copy holds only in-frame clones and misses some; the assay was immunoSEQ multiplex PCR. The sample has 150,000 to 200,000 clones, over 75% seen once; the top ten hold 9%. CDR1 is SNHLY and CDR2 is FYNNEI in the germline V gene. The CDR3 loop spans 14 amino acids. The germline V and J ends were trimmed by 4 bases and 5 bases, with 11 bases remaining between them. This clone is a singleton in its sample. This TCR was recovered from a woman under 30 who had recovered from COVID-19. The sequenced sample consisted of PBMCs or T cells enriched from blood (not recorded which). This chain connects TRBV2 to TRBJ2-2; tentatively, D is TRBD1 (5 bases). The CDR3 protein is CASSADTGTGELFF. The CDR3 DNA sequence: TGTGCCAGCAGTGCCGATACAGGTACCGGGGAGCTGTTTTTT. Full variable domain (remainder filled in from reference TRBV2 and TRBJ2-2): EPEVTQTPSHQVTQMGQEVILRCVPISNHLYFYWYRQILGQKVEFLVSFYNNEISEKSEIFDDQFSVERPDGSNFTLKIRSTKLEDSAMYFCASSADTGTGELFFGEGSRLTVL.